This paragraph reports one T cell receptor beta chain. Its antigen is as yet unknown. Deletions cut 2 bases from V and 8 bases from J, with 15 bases between. This CDR3 contains 13 residues. Germline V lookup: CDR1 SQVTM, CDR2 ANQGSEA. The repertoire was sequenced with immunoSEQ multiplex PCR; TCRdb's copy has only in-frame clones and lacks some. The data contain around 30,000 clones, more than 60% of them seen just once; the ten biggest clones take up nearly 15%. The sample originates from a study of PD-1 blockade in classical Hodgkin lymphoma. Whole-study context: Every 2 weeks, patients got 3 mg/kg intravenous nivolumab.

Broader study findings: Newly diagnosed patients were reported to start with lower TCR diversity than healthy donors. CD8+ TCR diversity did not rise significantly by C4D1, unlike CD4+.

Every patient had relapsed following autologous stem cell transplantation, and cohorts differed in brentuximab vedotin exposure. The sample was peripheral blood mononuclear cells (PBMCs), taken before the second cycle of nivolumab. The clonotype was recovered from a human donor with classical Hodgkin lymphoma. V and J are TRBV29-1 and TRBJ1-2; D gene uncertain. This chain's CDR3 is CSVERDVIGGYTF. As DNA, the CDR3 is TGCAGCGTTGAAAGGGATGTCATAGGGGGCTACACCTTC.